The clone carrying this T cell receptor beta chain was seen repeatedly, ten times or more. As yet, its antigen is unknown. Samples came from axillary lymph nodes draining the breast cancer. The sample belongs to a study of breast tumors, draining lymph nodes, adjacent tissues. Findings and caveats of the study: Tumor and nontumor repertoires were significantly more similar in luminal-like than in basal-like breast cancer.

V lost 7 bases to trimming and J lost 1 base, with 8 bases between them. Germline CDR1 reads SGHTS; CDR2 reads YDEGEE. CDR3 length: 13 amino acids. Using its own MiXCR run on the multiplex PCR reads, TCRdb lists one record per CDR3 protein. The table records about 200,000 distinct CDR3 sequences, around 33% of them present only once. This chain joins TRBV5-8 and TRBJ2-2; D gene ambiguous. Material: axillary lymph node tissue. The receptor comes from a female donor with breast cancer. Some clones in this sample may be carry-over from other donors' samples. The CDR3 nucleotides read TGTGCCAGCGGAATACAGAACACCGGGGAGCTGTTTTTT. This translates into CASGIQNTGELFF.